Following are 19 T cell receptor beta chains from one sample sequenced in a study of PD-L1 blockade in urothelial cancer. Noted time point: peripheral blood 6 weeks after treatment start. Some clones are missing from TCRdb's copy, which holds only in-frame ones; the method was immunoSEQ multiplex PCR. The sample records about 50,000 clones, approximately 86% being singletons. Here the sequenced sample was PBMCs, taken around atezolizumab (anti-PD-L1) treatment. The receptors come from a man over 45 with urothelial cancer.

The gene calls are TRBV19 and TRBJ1-5, with D perhaps matching TRBD1 (5 bases). This CDR3 spans 16 amino acids. The germline V gene encodes CDR1 LNHDA and CDR2 SQIVND (reference sequence). V lost 0 bases and J lost 6, with 15 bases in between. In nucleotides, the CDR3 is TGTGCCAGTAGTATAGATCGGTCGGGGAGGGGTCAGCCCCAGCATTTT. Translation gives CASSIDRSGRGQPQHF.

The chain links TRBV18 to TRBJ2-1; 12 bases agree with TRBD2. This CDR3 contains 15 residues. Per the germline V gene, CDR1 is KGHSH and CDR2 is LQKENI. V was clipped by 3 bases and J by 9 bases; unmatched bases: 6. This CDR3 reads CASSPYLAGGPEQFF. CDR3 nucleotides: TGTGCCAGCTCACCGTACCTAGCGGGGGGGCCTGAGCAGTTCTTC.

This chain joins TRBV29-1 and TRBJ2-3; the D is unclear. The ends were cut back, 6 bases at V and 0 bases at J, with 10 bases in the middle. The CDR3 sequence is 13 residues long. CDR1 is SQVTM, CDR2 ANQGSEA, per germline. The CDR3 spells CSVHRVSTDTQYF. The CDR3 nucleotides read TGCAGCGTGCACAGAGTTAGCACAGATACGCAGTATTTT.

The chain joins TRBV4-3 to TRBJ2-7; tentatively, D is TRBD2 (6 bases). The ends were cut back, 4 bases at V and 1 base at J, with 14 bases in the middle. This CDR3 is built from 15 residues. Germline CDR1 is LGHNA and CDR2 is YSLEER. The DNA of the CDR3 is TGCGCCAGCAGCCGTACCGGGACTTCGTCCTACGAGCAGTACTTC. Its protein is CASSRTGTSSYEQYF.

The chain combines TRBV5-8 with TRBJ2-3, with D tentatively TRBD2 (5 bases). Germline V gene lookup returns CDR1 SGHTS and CDR2 YDEGEE. The V gene lost 2 bases and the J gene lost 8 bases, with 12 bases spanning the gap. The CDR3 runs to 13 residues. The CDR3 region has the DNA TGTGCCAGCAGCTTTCGGGATATTCCTACGCAGTATTTT. Translation: CASSFRDIPTQYF.

This clone was detected only once. The chain carries TRBV7-8 and TRBJ1-2; D perhaps matches TRBD1 (6 bases). The CDR3 extends over 13 amino acids. V was clipped by 4 bases and J by 8 bases, with 14 bases between them. Germline CDR1 SGHVS, CDR2 FQNEAQ. The CDR3 sequence: CASSSQGRGGYTF. In DNA, the CDR3 is TGTGCCAGCAGCTCACAGGGTCGTGGAGGCTACACCTTC. Combining the CDR3 with reference TRBV7-8 and TRBJ1-2 gives the whole variable domain GAGVSQSPRYKVAKRGQDVALRCDPISGHVSLFWYQQALGQGPEFLTYFQNEAQLDKSGLPSDRFFAERPEGSVSTLKIQRTQQEDSAVYLCASSSQGRGGYTFGSGTRLTVV.

The chain employs TRBV4-2 and TRBJ1-1; TRBD1 agrees at 12 bases. Trimming took 7 bases from V and 4 from J; bases not matched to a gene: 19. The germline V gene encodes CDR1 LGHNA and CDR2 YNFKEQ. The CDR3 loop spans 19 amino acids. CDR3 nucleotides: TGTGCCAGCACCCCTGGGACAGGGGGCACCTCAACCAGGGGCACTGAAGCTTTCTTT. Protein sequence: CASTPGTGGTSTRGTEAFF.

The CDR3 loop is CASSLKVSREQYF. CDR3 in DNA: TGTGCCAGCAGTTTAAAAGTCTCGCGGGAGCAGTACTTC. The chain links TRBV27 to TRBJ2-7, with D hard to call. V was clipped by 2 bases and J by 7 bases, with 12 bases between them. The CDR3 has 13 amino acids. CDR1 and CDR2 (germline): MNHEY, SMNVEV (reference sequence).

The chain recombines TRBV7-9 with TRBJ2-7; TRBD2 aligns across 7 bases. The V gene's germline CDR1 is SEHNR and CDR2 FQNEAQ (reference sequence). Germline trimming cut 1 base from V and 0 bases from J; bases unmatched to any gene: 3. CDR3 length equals 15 residues. The CDR3, as DNA: TGTGCCAGCAGCTTAGGGGAGGGGCTCTCCTACGAGCAGTACTTC. Its translation: CASSLGEGLSYEQYF.

The chain uses TRBV28 and TRBJ1-5; maybe TRBD1 (5 bases). The germline V and J ends were trimmed by 6 bases and 6 bases, with 15 bases remaining between them. Germline-derived CDR1 and CDR2 are MDHEN and SYDVKM. This CDR3 spans 14 amino acids. Here the CDR3 DNA reads TGTGCCAGCAGGGGTGGCAGGGTGATTCAGCCCCAGCATTTT. Translation: CASRGGRVIQPQHF.

The chain has TRBV30 and TRBJ1-2, with no clear D. V shed 4 bases and J shed 3 bases, with 18 bases lying between them. Germline lookup yields CDR1 GTSNPN and CDR2 SVGIG (reference sequence). CDR3 length: 15 amino acids. In DNA, the CDR3 is TGTGCCTGGACGGAATGGAGCGGCCCTCACTATGGCTACACCTTC. Protein: CAWTEWSGPHYGYTF. Combining the CDR3 with reference TRBV30 and TRBJ1-2 gives the whole variable domain SQTIHQWPATLVQPVGSPLSLECTVEGTSNPNLYWYRQAAGRGLQLLFYSVGIGQISSEVPQNLSASRPQDRQFILSSKKLLLSDSGFYLCAWTEWSGPHYGYTFGSGTRLTVV.

The chain employs TRBV30 and TRBJ1-4, with D maybe TRBD1 (6 bases). Trimming left V 2 bases short and J 8 bases short, with 18 bases between. Germline values: CDR1 GTSNPN, CDR2 SVGIG (reference sequence). This CDR3 spans 15 amino acids. The CDR3 DNA reads as TGTGCCTGGAGTTCGGGGGGGGCCCGTTCCGAAAAACTGTTTTTT. This gives the protein CAWSSGGARSEKLFF. The whole variable domain, filled in from reference TRBV30 and TRBJ1-4, reads SQTIHQWPATLVQPVGSPLSLECTVEGTSNPNLYWYRQAAGRGLQLLFYSVGIGQISSEVPQNLSASRPQDRQFILSSKKLLLSDSGFYLCAWSSGGARSEKLFFGSGTQLSVL.

On this clone: The sample holds other DNA sequences that translate to the same CDR3. V and J are TRBV18 and TRBJ1-1; the D gene is possibly TRBD1 (5 bases). Trimming took 3 bases from V and 1 from J, leaving 6 bases between them. Germline lookup yields CDR1 KGHSH and CDR2 LQKENI. The CDR3 has 13 residues. The chain's CDR3 is CASSPTGNTEAFF. CDR3 nucleotide sequence: TGTGCCAGCTCACCTACAGGGAACACTGAAGCTTTCTTT.

This clone has only one observation. The rearrangement joins TRBV28 to TRBJ2-1; D may be TRBD1 (6 bases). Germline loops: CDR1 MDHEN, CDR2 SYDVKM. V shed 4 bases and J shed 5 bases, with 18 bases lying between them. This CDR3 region has 16 residues. CDR3 region: CASSSLLDRLDNEQFF. For the CDR3, the DNA is TGTGCCAGCAGTTCTCTCCTGGACAGATTAGACAATGAGCAGTTCTTC. The whole variable domain, filled in from reference TRBV28 and TRBJ2-1, reads DVKVTQSSRYLVKRTGEKVFLECVQDMDHENMFWYRQDPGLGLRLIYFSYDVKMKEKGDIPEGYSVSREKKERFSLILESASTNQTSMYLCASSSLLDRLDNEQFFGPGTRLTVL.

This chain uses TRBV18 with TRBJ1-4, with D uncertain. Germline V gene data show CDR1 as KGHSH and CDR2 as LQKENI. CDR3 length: 16 amino acids. Trimming removed 4 bases from V and 0 bases from J, with 12 bases in between. This CDR3 is CASSLFPGTTNEKLFF. The CDR3 DNA sequence: TGTGCCAGCTCACTTTTCCCCGGGACAACTAATGAAAAACTGTTTTTT.

The V call is TRBV9, the J call TRBJ2-5, with 7 bases matching TRBD1. Germline-derived CDR1 and CDR2 are SGDLS and YYNGEE. This CDR3 comprises 15 residues. V was clipped by 0 bases and J by 4 bases; unmatched bases: 6. CDR3 amino acids: CASSVAQGVIETQYF. The CDR3 DNA follows: TGTGCCAGCAGCGTAGCTCAGGGGGTGATAGAGACCCAGTACTTC.

The rearrangement joins TRBV5-4 to TRBJ2-1, with 8 bases identical to TRBD2. Germline trimming cut 0 bases from V and 10 bases from J; bases unmatched to any gene: 12. The germline CDR1 and CDR2 sequences are SGHNT and YYREEE (reference sequence). CDR3 length equals 16 residues. The CDR3: CASSLAGTSGRGEQFF. The CDR3 DNA is TGTGCCAGCAGCTTGGCTGGTACCAGCGGGAGAGGGGAGCAGTTCTTC.

This clone was detected only once. The chain carries TRBV9 and TRBJ1-2; 7 bases are a match to TRBD1. This CDR3 has 16 residues. V was pared by 3 bases and J by 2 bases, with 10 bases of the junction left unmatched. Looked up from germline, CDR1 is SGDLS and CDR2 is YYNGEE. The CDR3, as DNA: TGTGCCAGCAGCGCCCGTATGGGGACAGAGAACTATGGCTACACCTTC. Translated, it gives CASSARMGTENYGYTF.

This clone has only a few counts. The chain links TRBV7-9 to TRBJ2-7; D perhaps matches TRBD2 (7 bases). V lost 4 bases, J lost 7 bases, and 11 bases lay in between. There are 12 residues in the CDR3. Looked up from germline, CDR1 is SEHNR and CDR2 is FQNEAQ (reference sequence). CDR3 protein: CASSYEGGEQYF. The CDR3 DNA reads as TGTGCCAGCAGCTATGAGGGGGGGGAGCAGTACTTC.